The rows below give T cell receptor beta chains drawn from one sample of a study of blood T cells in healthy people across ages. TCRdb ran MiXCR on the 5' RACE reads and lists one entry per CDR3 protein. The repertoire holds about 2 million distinct CDR3 sequences, with approximately 50% as singletons. The material sequenced was blood. The receptor source for this set is a woman in her thirties or forties in good health. The CDR3 runs from the conserved cysteine through the conserved F or W. D genes are given only for firm matches. Expanded clones are given a class, and other clones once, few, many or no size at all.

d_call: .
v_call: TRBV2
clone_size: .
j_call: TRBJ2-3
cdr3_nt: TGTGCCAACGGGGACGGGAGCACAGATACGCAGTATTTT
cdr3_aa: CANGDGSTDTQYF

d_call: .
v_call: TRBV6-2/TRBV6-3
clone_size: .
j_call: TRBJ1-1
cdr3_nt: TGTGCCAGCACCCAAAACACTGAAGCTTTCTTT
cdr3_aa: CASTQNTEAFF

d_call: .
v_call: TRBV7-2
clone_size: many
j_call: TRBJ2-5
cdr3_nt: TGTGCCAGCAGCAGGGGGGGCACACAAGAGACCCAGTACTTC
cdr3_aa: CASSRGGTQETQYF

d_call: .
v_call: TRBV20-1
clone_size: .
j_call: TRBJ1-1
cdr3_nt: TGCAGTGCTAGGGGGGCAGGGAAAGGGCGGATAATAGGAAGAGCTTTCTTT
cdr3_aa: CSARGAGKGRIIGRAFF

d_call: .
v_call: TRBV20-1
clone_size: few
j_call: TRBJ2-7
cdr3_nt: TGCAGTGCTACTGACAGGGGGTGGCTAGCGGGGAACTACGAGCAGTACTTC
cdr3_aa: CSATDRGWLAGNYEQYF

d_call: TRBD1
v_call: TRBV7-8
clone_size: .
j_call: TRBJ2-7
cdr3_nt: TGTGCCAGCAGCTTAGCCGGACAGGGGATGATCCACGAGCAGTACTTC
cdr3_aa: CASSLAGQGMIHEQYF

d_call: TRBD2
v_call: TRBV7-2
clone_size: .
j_call: TRBJ2-3
cdr3_nt: TGTGCCAGCAGCTTATTAGCGGGGAGTGCCGGAGATACGCAGTATTTT
cdr3_aa: CASSLLAGSAGDTQYF

d_call: .
v_call: TRBV6-5
clone_size: few
j_call: TRBJ1-2
cdr3_nt: TGTGCCAGCAGTTACTCGAGTCTGAGGGGCTACACCTTC
cdr3_aa: CASSYSSLRGYTF

d_call: .
v_call: TRBV6-5
clone_size: .
j_call: TRBJ1-2
cdr3_nt: TGTGCCGGCAGGGACGGTACTAACTATGGCTACACCTTC
cdr3_aa: CAGRDGTNYGYTF

d_call: TRBD2
v_call: TRBV6-2/TRBV6-3
clone_size: .
j_call: TRBJ2-7
cdr3_nt: TGTGCCAGCAGCTCCCCGGCGGGGGGGGAGACCTACGAGCAGTACTTC
cdr3_aa: CASSSPAGGETYEQYF

d_call: .
v_call: TRBV7-2
clone_size: .
j_call: TRBJ1-6
cdr3_nt: TGTGCCGGCAGCCAGGCGATCTTCAATTCACCCCTCCACTTT
cdr3_aa: CAGSQAIFNSPLHF

d_call: .
v_call: TRBV20-1
clone_size: .
j_call: TRBJ2-3
cdr3_nt: TGCAGTGTAGGTGTCCTAACGGATACGCAGTATTTT
cdr3_aa: CSVGVLTDTQYF

d_call: .
v_call: TRBV6-5
clone_size: .
j_call: TRBJ2-5
cdr3_nt: TGTGCCAGCAATAAGGGCGGACCGTCAGCAGAGACCCAGTACTTC
cdr3_aa: CASNKGGPSAETQYF

d_call: .
v_call: TRBV11-2
clone_size: .
j_call: TRBJ1-2
cdr3_nt: TGTGCCAGCAGCTCAAGCCTGAGAGCCTCTAACTATGGCTACACCTTC
cdr3_aa: CASSSSLRASNYGYTF

d_call: .
v_call: TRBV6-6
clone_size: few
j_call: TRBJ2-5
cdr3_nt: TGTGCCAGCAGTAGGGGAGGGACAGGACAAGAGACCCAGTACTTC
cdr3_aa: CASSRGGTGQETQYF

d_call: TRBD1
v_call: TRBV29-1
clone_size: .
j_call: TRBJ2-3
cdr3_nt: TGCAGCGTTGAAAAGTTTAGAGGGGGCGGGACAGATACGCAGTATTTT
cdr3_aa: CSVEKFRGGGTDTQYF

d_call: .
v_call: TRBV2
clone_size: .
j_call: TRBJ2-5
cdr3_nt: TGTGCCAGCAAGTCGAAAGAGACCCAGTACTTC
cdr3_aa: CASKSKETQYF